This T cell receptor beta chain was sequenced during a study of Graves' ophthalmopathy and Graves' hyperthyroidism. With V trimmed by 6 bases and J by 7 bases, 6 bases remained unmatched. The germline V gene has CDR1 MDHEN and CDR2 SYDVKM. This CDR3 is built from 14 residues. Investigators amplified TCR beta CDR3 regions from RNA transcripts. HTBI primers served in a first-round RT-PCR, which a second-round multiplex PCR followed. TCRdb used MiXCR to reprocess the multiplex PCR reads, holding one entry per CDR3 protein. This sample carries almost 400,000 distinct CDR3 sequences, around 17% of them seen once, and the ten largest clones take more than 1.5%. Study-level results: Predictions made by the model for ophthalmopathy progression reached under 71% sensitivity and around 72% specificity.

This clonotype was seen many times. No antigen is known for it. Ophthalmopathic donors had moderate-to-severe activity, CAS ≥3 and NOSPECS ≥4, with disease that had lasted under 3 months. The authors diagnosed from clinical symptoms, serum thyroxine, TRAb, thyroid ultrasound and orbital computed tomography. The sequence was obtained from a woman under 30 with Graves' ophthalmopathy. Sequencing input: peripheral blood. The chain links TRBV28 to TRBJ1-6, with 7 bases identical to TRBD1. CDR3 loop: CASSPDRENSPLHF. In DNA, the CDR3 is TGTGCCAGCAGCCCCGACAGGGAGAATTCACCCCTCCACTTT.